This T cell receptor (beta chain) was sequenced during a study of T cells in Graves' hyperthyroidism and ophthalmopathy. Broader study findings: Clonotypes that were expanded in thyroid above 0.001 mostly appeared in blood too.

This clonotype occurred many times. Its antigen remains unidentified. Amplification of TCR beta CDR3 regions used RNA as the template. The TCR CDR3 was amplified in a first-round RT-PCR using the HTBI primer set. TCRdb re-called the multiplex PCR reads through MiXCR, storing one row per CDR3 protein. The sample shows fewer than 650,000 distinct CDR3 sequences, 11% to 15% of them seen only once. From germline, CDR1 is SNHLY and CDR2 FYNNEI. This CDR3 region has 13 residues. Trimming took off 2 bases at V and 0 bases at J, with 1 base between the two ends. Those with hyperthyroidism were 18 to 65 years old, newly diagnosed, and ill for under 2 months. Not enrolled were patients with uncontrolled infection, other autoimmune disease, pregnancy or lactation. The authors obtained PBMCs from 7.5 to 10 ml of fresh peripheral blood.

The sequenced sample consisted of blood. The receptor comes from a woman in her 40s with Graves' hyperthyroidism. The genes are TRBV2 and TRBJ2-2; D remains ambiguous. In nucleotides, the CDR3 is TGTGCCAGCAGTGAACCGAACACCGGGGAGCTGTTTTTT. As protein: CASSEPNTGELFF.